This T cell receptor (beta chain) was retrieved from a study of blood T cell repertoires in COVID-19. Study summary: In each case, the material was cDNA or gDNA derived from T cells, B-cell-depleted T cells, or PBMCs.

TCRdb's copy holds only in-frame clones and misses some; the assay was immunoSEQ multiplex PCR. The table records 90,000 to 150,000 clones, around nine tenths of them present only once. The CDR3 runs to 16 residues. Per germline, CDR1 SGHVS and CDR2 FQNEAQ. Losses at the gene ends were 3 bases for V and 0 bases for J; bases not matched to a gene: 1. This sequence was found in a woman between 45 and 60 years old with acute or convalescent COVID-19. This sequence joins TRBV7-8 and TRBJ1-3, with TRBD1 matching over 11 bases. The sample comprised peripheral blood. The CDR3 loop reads CASSLDRGLSGNTIYF. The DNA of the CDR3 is TGTGCCAGCAGCTTGGACAGGGGGCTCTCTGGAAACACCATATATTTT.